Shown below are 3 T cell receptor beta chains from a single sample sequenced in a study of CD8 T cells in Susac syndrome. After extraction with the RNeasy kit, about 0.45 to 1 ug of the RNA was reverse transcribed using random hexamers. TCRdb reprocessed the immunoSEQ multiplex PCR reads with MiXCR, giving one entry per CDR3 protein. The data show 200,000 to 250,000 distinct CDR3 sequences, about 94% seen once. Input material: CD4+ T cells from PBMCs. The receptors were sampled from a human donor with Susac syndrome.

This sequence joins TRBV9 and TRBJ2-1, with TRBD2 matching 7 bases. CDR3 length: 15 residues. The junction had 7 bases not matched to a gene; V was cut back by 0 bases and J by 7 bases. Germline V gives CDR1 SGDLS, CDR2 YYNGEE. CDR3 sequence reads: CASSVGAGVGNEQFF. DNA of the CDR3: TGTGCCAGCAGCGTAGGCGCGGGAGTTGGTAATGAGCAGTTCTTC.

The chain links TRBV9 to TRBJ1-1; 9 nucleotides line up with TRBD1. This CDR3 spans 14 amino acids. Trimming removed 0 bases from V and 13 bases from J; junction bases left unmatched: 10. CDR1 is SGDLS, CDR2 YYNGEE, per germline. The DNA for the CDR3 is TGTGCCAGCAGCGTAGTGACAGGGGGGCTGAAGCTTTTCTTT. Its protein is CASSVVTGGLKLFF. The entire variable domain, with the rest obtained from reference TRBV9 and TRBJ1-1, is as follows: DSGVTQTPKHLITATGQRVTLRCSPRSGDLSVYWYQQSLDQGLQFLIQYYNGEERAKGNILERFSAQQFPDLHSELNLSSLELGDSALYFCASSVVTGGLKLFFGQGTRLTVV.

The rearrangement links TRBV5-1 to TRBJ2-1, with D perhaps TRBD2 (5 bases). V was pared by 0 bases and J by 5 bases, with 18 bases between. In germline, CDR1 is SGHRS, CDR2 YFSETQ. CDR3 length equals 17 residues. CDR3 coding DNA: TGCGCCAGCAGCTTGGGCATTCCTTCGAGAGGGAACAATGAGCAGTTCTTC. It codes for CASSLGIPSRGNNEQFF. Full variable domain (missing parts from reference TRBV5-1 and TRBJ2-1): KAGVTQTPRYLIKTRGQQVTLSCSPISGHRSVSWYQQTPGQGLQFLFEYFSETQRNKGNFPGRFSGRQFSNSRSEMNVSTLELGDSALYLCASSLGIPSRGNNEQFFGPGTRLTVL.